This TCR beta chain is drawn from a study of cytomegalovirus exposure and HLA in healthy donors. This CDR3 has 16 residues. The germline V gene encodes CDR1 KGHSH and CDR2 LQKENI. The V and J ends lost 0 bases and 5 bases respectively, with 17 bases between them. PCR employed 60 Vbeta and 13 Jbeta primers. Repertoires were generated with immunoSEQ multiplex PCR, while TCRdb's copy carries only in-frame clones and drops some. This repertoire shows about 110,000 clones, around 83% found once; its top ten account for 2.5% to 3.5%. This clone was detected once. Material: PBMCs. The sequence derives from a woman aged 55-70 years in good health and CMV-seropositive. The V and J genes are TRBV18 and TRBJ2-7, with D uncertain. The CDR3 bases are TGTGCCAGCTCACCACCGGTACGGGTCCCCGCCCACGAGCAGTACTTC. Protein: CASSPPVRVPAHEQYF. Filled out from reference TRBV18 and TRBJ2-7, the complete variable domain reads NAGVMQNPRHLVRRRGQEARLRCSPMKGHSHVYWYRQLPEEGLKFMVYLQKENIIDESGMPKERFSAEFPKEGPSILRIQQVVRGDSAAYFCASSPPVRVPAHEQYFGPGTRLTVT.